This is a list of T cell receptor beta chains from one sample in a study of T cell responses to AZD1222 COVID-19 vaccine. Profiled with immunoSEQ multiplex PCR; TCRdb holds only in-frame clones, not every one. The table includes 75,000 to 95,000 clones, about 85% detected once. The starting material was peripheral blood, obtained 28 days after the second AZD1222 dose. These receptors were taken from an adult who received the AZD1222 COVID-19 vaccine. CDR3s include the opening cysteine and the closing phenylalanine or tryptophan. The D gene is left open where the match is weak. The size field is filled for only some rows; it gives once, few, many or a size class.

d_gene: NA
abundance: once
v_gene: TRBV6-5
j_gene: TRBJ2-2
CDR3aa: CASSPRSGELFF
CDR3nt: TGTGCCAGCAGTCCCCGCAGCGGGGAGCTGTTTTTT

d_gene: NA
abundance: NA
v_gene: TRBV27
j_gene: TRBJ2-1
CDR3aa: CASSLRRYNEQFF
CDR3nt: TGTGCCAGCAGTTTACGGCGGTACAATGAGCAGTTCTTC

d_gene: TRBD2
abundance: NA
v_gene: TRBV4-1
j_gene: TRBJ2-7
CDR3aa: CASSQVPSGGVWEQYF
CDR3nt: TGCGCCAGCAGCCAAGTGCCTAGCGGGGGGGTTTGGGAGCAGTACTTC

d_gene: NA
abundance: NA
v_gene: TRBV6-6
j_gene: TRBJ2-7
CDR3aa: CASRNPRRSSYEQYF
CDR3nt: TGTGCCAGCAGAAACCCGAGGAGGTCTTCCTACGAGCAGTACTTC

d_gene: TRBD1
abundance: NA
v_gene: TRBV27
j_gene: TRBJ2-7
CDR3aa: CASSLTGNSYEQYF
CDR3nt: TGTGCCAGCAGTTTGACAGGGAATTCGTACGAGCAGTACTTC

d_gene: NA
abundance: once
v_gene: TRBV10-3
j_gene: TRBJ2-7
CDR3aa: CAINRAGSYEQYF
CDR3nt: TGTGCCATTAACAGGGCGGGCTCCTACGAGCAGTACTTC

d_gene: NA
abundance: NA
v_gene: TRBV2
j_gene: TRBJ2-3
CDR3aa: CASRIAADTQYF
CDR3nt: TGTGCCAGCAGAATAGCTGCGGATACGCAGTATTTT

d_gene: NA
abundance: NA
v_gene: TRBV30
j_gene: TRBJ2-7
CDR3aa: CAWSGRISTYEQYF
CDR3nt: TGTGCCTGGAGTGGCAGGATTTCAACCTACGAGCAGTACTTC

d_gene: TRBD2
abundance: NA
v_gene: TRBV27
j_gene: TRBJ2-5
CDR3aa: CASSLSVTGLAGVKAQYF
CDR3nt: TGTGCCAGCAGTTTAAGTGTAACGGGACTAGCGGGGGTGAAGGCCCAGTACTTC

d_gene: NA
abundance: NA
v_gene: TRBV7-3
j_gene: TRBJ1-6
CDR3aa: CASSLNSGIGSPLHF
CDR3nt: TGTGCCAGCAGCTTAAACTCGGGCATAGGTTCACCCCTCCACTTT

d_gene: NA
abundance: NA
v_gene: TRBV18
j_gene: TRBJ2-3
CDR3aa: CASSPAPSADTQYF
CDR3nt: TGTGCCAGCTCACCGGCACCCTCGGCGGATACGCAGTATTTT

d_gene: TRBD2
abundance: once
v_gene: TRBV7-9
j_gene: TRBJ2-2
CDR3aa: CASSLEEREDTGELFF
CDR3nt: TGTGCCAGCAGCTTAGAGGAGCGGGAGGACACCGGGGAGCTGTTTTTT

d_gene: NA
abundance: NA
v_gene: TRBV7-2
j_gene: TRBJ2-5
CDR3aa: CASSLGGSGTQYF
CDR3nt: TGTGCCAGCAGCTTAGGGGGGAGTGGGACCCAGTACTTC

d_gene: TRBD2
abundance: NA
v_gene: TRBV9
j_gene: TRBJ2-1
CDR3aa: CASSVALQRGGYNEQFF
CDR3nt: TGTGCCAGCAGCGTGGCCCTCCAGCGGGGGGGGTACAATGAGCAGTTCTTC

d_gene: NA
abundance: NA
v_gene: TRBV29-1
j_gene: TRBJ2-6
CDR3aa: CSVDQGSGANVLTF
CDR3nt: TGCAGCGTGGATCAGGGTTCTGGGGCCAACGTCCTGACTTTC

d_gene: NA
abundance: NA
v_gene: TRBV29-1
j_gene: TRBJ1-1
CDR3aa: CSVVTRGAFF
CDR3nt: TGCAGCGTTGTAACCCGGGGAGCTTTCTTT